Listed below are T cell receptor beta chains from one sample, sequenced in a study of blood T cell repertoires in COVID-19. Method: immunoSEQ multiplex PCR; TCRdb's copy keeps in-frame clones and lacks some. This repertoire shows about 280,000 clones, 83% found once; its top ten account for approximately 9%. The sample was peripheral blood. The receptors come from a woman aged 45-59 years who had recovered from COVID-19. The CDR3 runs from the conserved cysteine through the conserved F or W. D genes are given only for firm matches. Not every row has a clone size; where given, it reads once, few, many or a size class.

clone size	V gene	D gene	J gene	CDR3 DNA	CDR3 protein
.	TRBV4-3	.	TRBJ2-5	TGCGCCAGCAGCCAAGATTTTATAGCACGAGAGACCCAGTACTTC	CASSQDFIARETQYF
.	TRBV7-9	.	TRBJ1-5	TGTGCCACCACCTCGGGAAGCAATCAGCCCCAGCATTTT	CATTSGSNQPQHF
.	TRBV10-3	TRBD1	TRBJ2-2	TGTGCCATCAAAGAGTTACAGGGGACGAACACCGGGGAGCTGTTTTTT	CAIKELQGTNTGELFF
once	TRBV6-6	.	TRBJ2-7	TGTGCCAGCAGTTATAAGCCCGCCGAGCAGTACTTC	CASSYKPAEQYF
.	TRBV7-2	TRBD1	TRBJ2-7	TGTGCCAGCAGCCCGGACAGGTCTACGTACGAGCAGTACTTC	CASSPDRSTYEQYF
once	TRBV27	.	TRBJ2-5	TGTGCCAGCAGTGCACGGGGGTCTAGGGAGACCCAGTACTTC	CASSARGSRETQYF
.	TRBV18	TRBD2	TRBJ2-1	TGTGCCAGCTCACCTGCTAGCGGGGGAGATGGTGAGCAGTTCTTC	CASSPASGGDGEQFF
.	TRBV18	TRBD1	TRBJ2-7	TGTGCCAGCTCACCACCGATGGGACAGACCTACGAGCAGTACTTC	CASSPPMGQTYEQYF
.	TRBV10-3	TRBD1	TRBJ1-1	TGTGCCATCAGAGACAGGGACACTGAAGCTTTCTTT	CAIRDRDTEAFF
.	TRBV19	.	TRBJ1-5	TGTGCCAGTAGTGAGAGGACATTTAGCAATCAGCCCCAGCATTTT	CASSERTFSNQPQHF
.	TRBV7-2	TRBD1	TRBJ2-7	TGTGCCAGCAGCCCGGGACAGGCCTTCTACGAGCAGTACTTC	CASSPGQAFYEQYF
few	TRBV18	.	TRBJ1-5	TGTGCCAGCTCACCGGGGGCGGTAGATCAGCCCCAGCATTTT	CASSPGAVDQPQHF
.	TRBV7-9	.	TRBJ2-1	TGTGCCAGCAGCTTCAGAGGTTACTACAATGAGCAGTTCTTC	CASSFRGYYNEQFF
.	TRBV5-5	.	TRBJ1-1	TGTGCCAGCAGCTTTTTGTCAGGGCTCTTGGGCACTGAAGCTTTCTTT	CASSFLSGLLGTEAFF
once	TRBV3-1/TRBV3-2	.	TRBJ1-1	TGTGCCAGCAGCCCTTTTCGGAGGGCGCTTGAAGCTTTCTTT	CASSPFRRALEAFF
.	TRBV7-8	.	TRBJ2-6	TGTGCCAGCAGCTTAGAGGCCAGGGCTTCCTCTGGGGCCAACGTCCTGACTTTC	CASSLEARASSGANVLTF
.	TRBV20-1	TRBD1	TRBJ1-1	TGCAGTGCTAGTTCTGGACAGGGGAATTTGAACACTGAAGCTTTCTTT	CSASSGQGNLNTEAFF
once	TRBV7-3	.	TRBJ2-7	TGTGCCAGCAGCTCAGGAGGAGGGTCCTACGAGCAGTACTTC	CASSSGGGSYEQYF
.	TRBV2	.	TRBJ2-3	TGTGCCAGCAGCCCCGGGGGTGGGACGCAGTATTTT	CASSPGGGTQYF
once	TRBV2	.	TRBJ2-6	TGTGCCAGGTTAGCCGGCTCTGGGGCCAACGTCCTGACTTTC	CARLAGSGANVLTF
.	TRBV5-4	.	TRBJ2-2	TGTGCCAGCAGCTTGGGGGCGGGGACCAACCTCGTGGGCACCGGGGAGCTGTTTTTT	CASSLGAGTNLVGTGELFF
.	TRBV30	.	TRBJ1-6	TGTGCCTGGAGGCGTGATTCACCCCTCCACTTT	CAWRRDSPLHF
.	TRBV19	.	TRBJ2-4	TGTGCCAGTAGTATCAGCACCACTATAGCCAAAAACATTCAGTACTTC	CASSISTTIAKNIQYF
.	TRBV7-9	.	TRBJ1-1	TGTGCCAGCAGCTCTCTTACTCGCGAAGCTTTCTTT	CASSSLTREAFF
.	TRBV11-3	.	TRBJ1-5	TGTGCCAGCAGCTTACGGGAATATAGCAATCAGCCCCAGCATTTT	CASSLREYSNQPQHF
few	TRBV27	.	TRBJ1-3	TGTGCCAGCAGTAAATTCCGACAGGTCTCTGGAAACACCATATATTTT	CASSKFRQVSGNTIYF
many	TRBV4-3	.	TRBJ2-2	TGCGCCAGCAGCCAAGGGGAGCTGAACACCGGGGAGCTGTTTTTT	CASSQGELNTGELFF
.	TRBV7-2	TRBD1	TRBJ2-5	TGTGCCAGCACCGGGACAGCCTCAGAGACCCAGTACTTC	CASTGTASETQYF
many	TRBV4-3	.	TRBJ1-1	TGCGCCAGCAGCCAAGACGTGTCGGTGAACACTGAAGCTTTCTTT	CASSQDVSVNTEAFF
.	TRBV27	.	TRBJ1-1	TGTGCCAGCAGGCGGGACACTGAAGCTTTCTTT	CASRRDTEAFF
.	TRBV4-3	.	TRBJ2-7	TGCGCCAGCAGCCAGGAGTGGGGAGGGGGCTCCTACGAGCAGTACTTC	CASSQEWGGGSYEQYF
.	TRBV13	.	TRBJ1-1	TGTGCCAGCAGCTTAGTGGAGGGGCCCGAATATGAAGCTTTCTTT	CASSLVEGPEYEAFF
once	TRBV28	TRBD1	TRBJ1-5	TGTGCCAGCAGTTTACCTCAAGTCGGGACAGGGTTGCAGCCCCAGCATTTT	CASSLPQVGTGLQPQHF
.	TRBV6-5	TRBD2	TRBJ2-5	TGTGCCAGCAGTTACGCGGGGGGCGAGACCCAGTACTTC	CASSYAGGETQYF
.	TRBV19	.	TRBJ1-4	TGTGCCAGTACGGGGTTGAGGACAGAGGGTGAAAAACTGTTTTTT	CASTGLRTEGEKLFF
once	TRBV11-2	.	TRBJ1-2	TGTGCCAGCAGCGCCAGGGGTGCAAACTATGGCTACACCTTC	CASSARGANYGYTF
.	TRBV9	TRBD1	TRBJ1-6	TGTGCCAGCAGCACCGGACAGGGCAATACACCCCTCCACTTT	CASSTGQGNTPLHF
.	TRBV18	TRBD1	TRBJ2-7	TGTGCCAGCTCACCTCGCAGGGGGCACGAGCAGTACTTC	CASSPRRGHEQYF
.	TRBV6-2/TRBV6-3	TRBD2	TRBJ2-7	TGTGCCAGCAGTGGGACTAGCGGGAGTTCCAGGCGCGAGCAGTACTTC	CASSGTSGSSRREQYF
.	TRBV2	.	TRBJ1-5	TGTGCCAGCAGGTCCGTTGTGGGGGGGCCCCAGCATTTT	CASRSVVGGPQHF
.	TRBV6-2/TRBV6-3	TRBD1	TRBJ1-1	TGTGCCAGCAGTCAGCAGGGGGCGTTGACTGAAGCTTTCTTT	CASSQQGALTEAFF
.	TRBV5-1	TRBD1	TRBJ1-2	TGCGCCAGCAGTTATTCCGGGACAGGGGTCTATGGCTACACCTTC	CASSYSGTGVYGYTF
.	TRBV5-8	TRBD2	TRBJ2-7	TGTGCCAGCAGCATGAGAGGTAGCGGGGCAAGGCTGGTAAACTCCTACGAGCAGTACTTC	CASSMRGSGARLVNSYEQYF
.	TRBV12-3/TRBV12-4	.	TRBJ2-1	TGTGCCAGCACCTTTTCGAGGGTTAATGAGCAGTTCTTC	CASTFSRVNEQFF
.	TRBV5-4	TRBD2	TRBJ2-1	TGTGCCAGTGGCGGGGGTTCCTACAATGAGCAGTTCTTC	CASGGGSYNEQFF
.	TRBV27	TRBD2	TRBJ2-7	TGTGCCAGCAGCTTTAGCGGGAGTGGCGAGCAGTACTTC	CASSFSGSGEQYF
few	TRBV7-2	TRBD1	TRBJ1-2	TGTGCCAGCAGCTCCGGACAGGGCGGCGGCTACACCTTC	CASSSGQGGGYTF
.	TRBV29-1	TRBD2	TRBJ2-7	TGCAGCGTCAGCGGGACTAGCGGGAACTTAGGGTACGAGCAGTACTTC	CSVSGTSGNLGYEQYF
many	TRBV4-2	TRBD2	TRBJ2-7	TGTGCCAGCAGCCAAGAAGCGGGGGGCTCCTACGAGCAGTACTTC	CASSQEAGGSYEQYF
.	TRBV11-1	.	TRBJ2-3	TGTGCCAGCAGGAGAATACAGGGTAAAGATACGCAGTATTTT	CASRRIQGKDTQYF
.	TRBV5-4	.	TRBJ1-3	TGTGCCAGCAGTGCTGACATCTCTGGAAACACCATATATTTT	CASSADISGNTIYF
.	TRBV6-5	.	TRBJ2-5	TGTGCCAGCAATGCTAGCCCAACCCAAGAGACCCAGTACTTC	CASNASPTQETQYF
.	TRBV7-2	TRBD1	TRBJ2-7	TGTGCCAGCAGCACACACGGGACAGGGGGCTTCTACGAGCAGTACTTC	CASSTHGTGGFYEQYF
few	TRBV27	TRBD2	TRBJ2-1	TGTGCCAGCAGTCCCCTTAGCGGGGCCAGCACGGAGCAGTTCTTC	CASSPLSGASTEQFF
few	TRBV28	TRBD1	TRBJ1-2	TGTGCCAGCAGTAACAGTGGGTGGACAGGGGGAGGCATGTATGGCTACACCTTC	CASSNSGWTGGGMYGYTF